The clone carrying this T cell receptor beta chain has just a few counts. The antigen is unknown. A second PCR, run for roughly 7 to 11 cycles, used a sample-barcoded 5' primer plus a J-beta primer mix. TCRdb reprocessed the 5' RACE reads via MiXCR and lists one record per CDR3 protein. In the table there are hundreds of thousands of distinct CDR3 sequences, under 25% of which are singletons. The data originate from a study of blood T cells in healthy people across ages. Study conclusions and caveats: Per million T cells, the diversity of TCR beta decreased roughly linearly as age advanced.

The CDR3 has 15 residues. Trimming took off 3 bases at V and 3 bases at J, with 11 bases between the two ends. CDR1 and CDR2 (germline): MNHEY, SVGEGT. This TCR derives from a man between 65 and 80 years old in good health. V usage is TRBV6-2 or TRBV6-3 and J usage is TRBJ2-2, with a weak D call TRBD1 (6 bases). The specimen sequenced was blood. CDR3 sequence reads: CASSYPAGDTGELFF. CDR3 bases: TGTGCCAGCAGTTATCCGGCAGGGGACACCGGGGAGCTGTTTTTT.